Below are 3 T cell receptor beta chains sequenced from a single sample in a study of blood T cell repertoires in COVID-19. Here immunoSEQ multiplex PCR was the method, and the copy in TCRdb shows in-frame clones only, minus some. The table includes roughly 41,000 clones, 88% detected once. Sequencing was performed on peripheral blood. The receptors derive from a man aged 55 to 70 with active COVID-19.

V and J are TRBV5-5 and TRBJ2-3; unclear D gene. The germline V gene encodes CDR1 SGHKS and CDR2 YYEKEE (reference sequence). Trimming pared 0 bases from V and 5 bases from J, leaving 4 bases between. CDR3 length: 12 amino acids. The CDR3 nucleotides read TGTGCCAGCAGCTTGGACGGAGATACGCAGTATTTT. This translates into CASSLDGDTQYF.

The J gene is TRBJ1-3, the V gene TRBV7-2; D unresolved. V was cut by 7 bases and J by 0 bases, with 19 bases left in between. CDR1 and CDR2 (germline): SGHTA, FQGNSA. The CDR3 totals 17 residues. The chain's CDR3 is CASTLITRWYSGNTIYF. The CDR3, as DNA: TGTGCCAGCACCCTAATCACCCGCTGGTACTCTGGAAACACCATATATTTT.

The CDR3 nucleotides read TGTGCCAGCAGTTTAAATTCGGAGGGCCGCTATGGCTACACCTTC. Protein sequence: CASSLNSEGRYGYTF. The chain carries TRBV28 and TRBJ1-2, with unresolved D. CDR3 length: 15 residues. Trimming pared 2 bases from V and 4 bases from J, leaving 14 bases between. Germline V CDR1 and CDR2: MDHEN, SYDVKM.